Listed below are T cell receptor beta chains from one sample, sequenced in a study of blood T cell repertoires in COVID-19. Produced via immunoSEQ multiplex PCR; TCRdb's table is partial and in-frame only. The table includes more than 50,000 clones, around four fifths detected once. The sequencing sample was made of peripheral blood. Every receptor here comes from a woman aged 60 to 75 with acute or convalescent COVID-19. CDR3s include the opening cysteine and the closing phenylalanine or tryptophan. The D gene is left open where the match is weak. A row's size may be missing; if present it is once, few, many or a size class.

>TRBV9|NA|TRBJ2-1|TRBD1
TGTGCCAGCAGCCCCAAGCCGGGGACAGGTGCTCGGCCCTACAATGAGCAGTTCTTC
CASSPKPGTGARPYNEQFF
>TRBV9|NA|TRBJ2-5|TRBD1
TGTGCCAGCAGCCGCGGGCAGGGGGCAACAGAGACCCAGTACTTC
CASSRGQGATETQYF
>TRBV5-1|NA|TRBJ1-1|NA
TGCGCCAGCAGGACCTATTCAGACTTGAACACTGAAGCTTTCTTT
CASRTYSDLNTEAFF
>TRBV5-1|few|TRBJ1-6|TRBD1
TGCGCCAGCAGCACGCAGACAGGGTCGAATTCACCCCTCCACTTT
CASSTQTGSNSPLHF
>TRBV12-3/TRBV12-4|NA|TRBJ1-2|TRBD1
TGTGCCAGCAGTTTAACAGGGGTCTATGGCTACACCTTC
CASSLTGVYGYTF
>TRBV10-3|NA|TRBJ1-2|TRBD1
TGTGCCATCAGTGCTACGACAGGGCGAGCTAACTATGGCTACACCTTC
CAISATTGRANYGYTF
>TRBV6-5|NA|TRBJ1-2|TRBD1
TGTGCCAGCAGTTACTCATCAGGGGGCAACTATGGCTACACCTTC
CASSYSSGGNYGYTF
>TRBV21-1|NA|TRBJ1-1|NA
TGTGGCCGAGGGGAAGCTTTCTTT
CGRGEAFF
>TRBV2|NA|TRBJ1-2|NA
TGTGCCAGCAGCCAGAACATCGTCCTGACAGGCTATGGCTACACCTTC
CASSQNIVLTGYGYTF
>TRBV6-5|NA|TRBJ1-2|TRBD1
TGTGCCAGCAGTTACTCAGGACAGGGGTATGGCTACACCTTC
CASSYSGQGYGYTF
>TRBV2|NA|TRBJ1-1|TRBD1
TGTGCCAGCAGAGGACAGGGTGGGACTGAAGCTTTCTTT
CASRGQGGTEAFF
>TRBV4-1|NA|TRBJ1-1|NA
TGCGCCAGCAGCCAAGAGTTAACAGGAGGGTACACTGAAGCTTTCTTT
CASSQELTGGYTEAFF
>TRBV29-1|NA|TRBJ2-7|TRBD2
TGCAGTCGCCCGACTAGCGAAACCTCCTACGAGCAGTACTTC
CSRPTSETSYEQYF
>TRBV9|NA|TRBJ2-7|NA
TGTGCCAGCAGCGTAAGGTGGGCCGGAGGCGAGCAGTACTTC
CASSVRWAGGEQYF
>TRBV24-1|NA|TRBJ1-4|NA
TGTGCCACCAGTGACCTTGACACAACTCCCCCTCGGGTACTTCAGGGGATTGAAAAACTGTTTTTT
CATSDLDTTPPRVLQGIEKLFF
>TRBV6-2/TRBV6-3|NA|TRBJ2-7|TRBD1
TGTGCCAGCAGTTACCCGACAGGGGTGGCCTACGAGCAGTACTTC
CASSYPTGVAYEQYF
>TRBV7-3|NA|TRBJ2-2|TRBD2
TGTGCCAGCAGCGCCGGGGTAGCGGGCCGCACCGGGGAGCTGTTTTTT
CASSAGVAGRTGELFF
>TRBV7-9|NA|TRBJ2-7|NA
TGTGCCAGCAGCGCCCGAGGTGGCGCTTACGAGCAGTACTTC
CASSARGGAYEQYF
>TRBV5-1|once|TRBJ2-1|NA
TGCGCCAGCAGCGTATTCCGGAGCTCCTACAATGAGCAGTTCTTC
CASSVFRSSYNEQFF
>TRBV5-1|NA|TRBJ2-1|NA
TGCGCCAGCAGCTTGGTCCGGGTCTCCTACAATGAGCAGTTCTTC
CASSLVRVSYNEQFF
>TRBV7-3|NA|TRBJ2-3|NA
TGTGCCAGCAGCTCCCAGCGGGGCACAGATACGCAGTATTTT
CASSSQRGTDTQYF
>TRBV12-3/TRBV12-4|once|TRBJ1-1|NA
TGTGCCAGCAGTTTTAGTCAATCCACTGAAGCTTTCTTT
CASSFSQSTEAFF
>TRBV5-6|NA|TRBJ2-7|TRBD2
TGTGCCAGCAGCATATGGGTGACTAGCGGATACGAGCAGTACTTC
CASSIWVTSGYEQYF
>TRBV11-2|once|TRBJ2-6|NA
TGTGCCAGCAGCTTAGTATTGAACAGCCCTTCTGGGGCCAACGTCCTGACTTTC
CASSLVLNSPSGANVLTF
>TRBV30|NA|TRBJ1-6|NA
TGTGCCTGGACGAGGGAATCGAATTCACCCCTCCACTTT
CAWTRESNSPLHF
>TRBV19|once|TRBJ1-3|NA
TGTGCCAGTAGACCCGTCGGAGACTCTGGAAACACCATATATTTT
CASRPVGDSGNTIYF
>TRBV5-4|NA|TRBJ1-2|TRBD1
TGTGCCAGCAGCCCGGGGACAGGGTGGGATGGCTACACCTTC
CASSPGTGWDGYTF
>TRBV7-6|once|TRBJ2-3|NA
TGTGCCAGCAGCTTAGATCCCCTTCCCACAGATACGCAGTATTTT
CASSLDPLPTDTQYF
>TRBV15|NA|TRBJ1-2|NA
TGTGCCACCAGCAGAGATTCAGGGGCCGGCTACACCTTC
CATSRDSGAGYTF
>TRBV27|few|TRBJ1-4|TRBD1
TGTGCCAGCAGTTTATCGTTACAGGGGTCTAATGAAAAACTGTTTTTT
CASSLSLQGSNEKLFF
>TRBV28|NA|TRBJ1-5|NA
TGTGCCATCTGGGGCAGGGTGGGGCAGCCCCAGCATTTT
CAIWGRVGQPQHF
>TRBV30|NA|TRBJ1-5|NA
TGTGCCTGGACCCGAGGCAGTAATCAGCCCCAGCATTTT
CAWTRGSNQPQHF
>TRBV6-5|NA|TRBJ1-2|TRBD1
TGTGCCAGCAGTCAGGGGGTATATGGCTACACCTTC
CASSQGVYGYTF
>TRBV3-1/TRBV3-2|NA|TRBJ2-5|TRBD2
TGTGCCAGCAGCCAAGTAGTAGCGGGAGGGGGATTCGAGACCCAGTACTTC
CASSQVVAGGGFETQYF
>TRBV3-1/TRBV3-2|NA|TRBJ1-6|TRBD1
TGTGCCAGCAGCGGGGACAGGGGTATTTCACCCCTCCACTTT
CASSGDRGISPLHF
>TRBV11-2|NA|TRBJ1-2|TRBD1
TGTGCCAGCAGCTCCACAGGGGGTCCAGGCTATGGCTACACCTTC
CASSSTGGPGYGYTF
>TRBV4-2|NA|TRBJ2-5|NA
TGTGCCAGCAGCCCAGATATAGAGACCCAGTACTTC
CASSPDIETQYF
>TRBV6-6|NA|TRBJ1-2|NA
TGTGCCAGCAGCCCGACAGCCGACTATGGCTACACCTTC
CASSPTADYGYTF
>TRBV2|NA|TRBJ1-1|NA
TGTGCCAGCAGTGTAGGAGCGGTAGTTAACACTGAAGCTTTCTTT
CASSVGAVVNTEAFF
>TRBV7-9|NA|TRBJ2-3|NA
TGTGCCAGCAGTTTTGACACGCGCACAGATACGCAGTATTTT
CASSFDTRTDTQYF
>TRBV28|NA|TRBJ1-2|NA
TGTGCCAGCAACGAAAATGTCTGGACATCCGAAAGCGGCTACACCTTC
CASNENVWTSESGYTF
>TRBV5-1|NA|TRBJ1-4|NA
TGCGCCAGCAGCTTAGGACAGACTAATGAAAAACTGTTTTTT
CASSLGQTNEKLFF